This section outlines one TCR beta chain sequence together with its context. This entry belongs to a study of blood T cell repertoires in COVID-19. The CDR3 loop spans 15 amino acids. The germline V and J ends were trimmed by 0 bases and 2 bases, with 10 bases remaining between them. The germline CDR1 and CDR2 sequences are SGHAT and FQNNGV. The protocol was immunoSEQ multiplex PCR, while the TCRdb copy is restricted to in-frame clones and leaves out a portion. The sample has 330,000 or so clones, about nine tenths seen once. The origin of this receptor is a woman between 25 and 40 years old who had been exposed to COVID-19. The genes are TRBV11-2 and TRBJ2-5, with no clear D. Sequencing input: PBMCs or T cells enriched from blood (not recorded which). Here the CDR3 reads CASSLDATYQETQYF. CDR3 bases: TGTGCCAGCAGCTTAGATGCGACATATCAAGAGACCCAGTACTTC.